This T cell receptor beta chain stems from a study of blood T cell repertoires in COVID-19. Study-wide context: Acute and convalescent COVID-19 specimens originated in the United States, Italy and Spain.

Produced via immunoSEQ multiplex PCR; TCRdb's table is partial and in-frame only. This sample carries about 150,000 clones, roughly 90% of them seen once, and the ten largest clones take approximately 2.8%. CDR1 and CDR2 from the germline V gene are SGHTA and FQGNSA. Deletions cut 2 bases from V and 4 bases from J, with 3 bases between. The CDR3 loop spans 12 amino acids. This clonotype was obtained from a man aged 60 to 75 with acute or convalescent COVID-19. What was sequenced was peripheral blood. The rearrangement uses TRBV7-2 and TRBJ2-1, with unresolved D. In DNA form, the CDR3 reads TGTGCCAGCAGCTTACAATACAATGAGCAGTTCTTC. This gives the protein CASSLQYNEQFF.